These 9 T cell receptor beta chains were all obtained from the same sample, sequenced in a study of cytomegalovirus exposure and HLA in healthy donors. The PCR contained 60 Vbeta and 13 Jbeta primers. Assay used: immunoSEQ multiplex PCR; TCRdb lists only in-frame clones, some missing. The sample has more than 140,000 clones, 60% to 80% seen once. Sequencing was performed on PBMCs. The origin of the receptors is a female donor in good health and CMV-seronegative.

The chain recombines TRBV7-2 with TRBJ2-2; D perhaps matches TRBD2 (5 bases). Trimming cost V 4 bases and J 8 bases, with 17 bases left between them. CDR1 SGHTA and CDR2 FQGNSA come from the germline V gene. This CDR3 contains 15 residues. DNA for the CDR3: TGTGCCAGCAGCTACTACGGACGGGGTGGGGGGGAGCTGTTTTTT. Amino acid sequence: CASSYYGRGGGELFF.

This clone was seen more than once but under ten times. The chain is built from TRBV2 and TRBJ1-4; D is possibly TRBD1 (6 bases). Germline loops: CDR1 SNHLY, CDR2 FYNNEI. The ends were cut back, 7 bases at V and 3 bases at J, with 15 bases in the middle. The CDR3 has 15 amino acids. The CDR3 DNA is TGTGCCAGCATGAGAGGGACATGGTCTAATGAAAAACTGTTTTTT. This codes for CASMRGTWSNEKLFF.

This clone was seen only a few times. This chain links TRBV6-4 with TRBJ1-5, with 9 bases fitting TRBD1. This CDR3 comprises 14 residues. CDR1 is MRHNA, CDR2 SNTAGT, per germline. The V gene end was trimmed by 6 bases and the J gene end by 7 bases; junction bases not matched to a gene: 7. The CDR3, as DNA: TGTGCCAGCAGCCCCACAGGGGGCAGCCAGCCCCAGCATTTT. Protein product: CASSPTGGSQPQHF.

The rearrangement joins TRBV27 to TRBJ2-7, with a possible D match to TRBD1 (5 bases). The CDR3 length is 15 residues. V dropped 3 bases and J dropped 4 bases, with 16 bases sitting between them. The germline V gene has CDR1 MNHEY and CDR2 SMNVEV (reference sequence). CDR3 region: CASSFVMGRGYEQYF. CDR3 sequence (DNA): TGTGCCAGCAGTTTTGTTATGGGGCGAGGTTACGAGCAGTACTTC.

This clone was seen just once. DNA for the CDR3: TGTGCCAGCAGTGAACGAGGTGAAAAACTGTTTTTT. As protein: CASSERGEKLFF. The chain links TRBV2 to TRBJ1-4; unclear D gene. Trimming shortened V by 2 bases and J by 7 bases, and 5 bases separated the two germline ends. Germline V gene lookup returns CDR1 SNHLY and CDR2 FYNNEI. The CDR3 totals 12 residues.

J is TRBJ2-7 and V is TRBV28; D remains unclear. Germline loops: CDR1 MDHEN, CDR2 SYDVKM. V lost 5 bases and J 4 bases, leaving 9 bases between the germline ends. The CDR3 contains 12 residues. The CDR3 region is CASSQRLYEQYF. The CDR3 nucleotides are TGTGCCAGCAGTCAGAGACTTTACGAGCAGTACTTC.

This sequence joins TRBV15 and TRBJ1-5, with 9 bases fitting TRBD1. V shed 5 bases, J shed 6 bases, and the junction held 8 bases outside the gene matches. The V gene's germline CDR1 is LNHNV and CDR2 YYDKDF (reference sequence). The length of the CDR3 is 15 residues. This CDR3 reads CATSPRQGGRQPQHF. The CDR3 coding sequence is TGTGCCACCAGCCCGCGACAGGGGGGTCGTCAGCCCCAGCATTTT.

The J gene is TRBJ2-1, the V gene TRBV27; 14 bases are shared with TRBD2. The V gene end was trimmed by 0 bases and the J gene end by 7 bases; junction bases not matched to a gene: 5. Germline CDR1 and CDR2: MNHEY and SMNVEV (reference sequence). CDR3 length: 17 residues. As DNA, the CDR3 is TGTGCCAGCAGTTTATCGAAGACTAGCGGGGGGGCTAATGAGCAGTTCTTC. Translating gives CASSLSKTSGGANEQFF.

V usage is TRBV9 and J usage is TRBJ1-2, with 7 bases that match TRBD1. The CDR3 has 17 residues. V trimming: 6 bases; J trimming: 0 bases; junction bases outside the gene matches: 14. Germline V lookup: CDR1 SGDLS, CDR2 YYNGEE. The CDR3 region has the DNA TGTGCCAGCACCCGTACGGGACAGATTACCACTAACTATGGCTACACCTTC. Encoded protein: CASTRTGQITTNYGYTF.